This T cell receptor (beta chain) was documented in a study of breast tumors, draining lymph nodes, adjacent tissues. This clonotype was picked up many times. As yet, its antigen is unknown. TCRdb re-derived calls from the multiplex PCR reads in MiXCR, one entry per CDR3 protein. The sample has approximately 90,000 distinct CDR3 sequences; over 25% are singletons. The lymph nodes were axillary draining lymph nodes from breast cancer patients. The study's findings and limits: Most tumor T cells seemingly derive from lymph node, then expand in tumor. Compared with lymph nodes, tumors were less diverse; compared with nontumor tissue, more. Luminal-like breast cancer showed significantly higher tumor–nontumor repertoire similarity than basal-like. The lymph node origin of tumor T cells was framed as consistent with a hypothesis, not demonstrated.

Sequencing input: axillary lymph node tissue. The source is a female donor with breast cancer. Some clones in this sample may be carry-over from other donors' samples.

The CDR3 spells CASSFGNLAGGATQYF. In nucleotides, the CDR3 is TGTGCCAGCAGCTTTGGGAATCTAGCGGGAGGGGCTACGCAGTATTTT. The rearrangement joins TRBV7-2 to TRBJ2-3; the match to TRBD2 covers 12 bases. V gave up 3 bases and J gave up 8 bases; unmatched junction bases: 9. The CDR3 sequence is 16 residues long. Germline values: CDR1 SGHTA, CDR2 FQGNSA.